The entry below gives a single T cell receptor beta chain sequence along with its context. This clone was observed once. Which antigen it targets is not known. Base qualities are not recorded, but no much larger clone differs from it by a single base. Healthy HIV-negative adults with no recently reported acute infections or vaccinations were included as donors. All donors were Caucasian adults living in Nashville, Tennessee, USA. In the unsorted samples, 87 million or so PBMCs were counted, and genomic DNA was extracted using the QIAamp DNA Blood Mini kit. Blood was collected by leukapheresis, and PBMCs were isolated by Ficoll-Histopaque density gradient centrifugation and then cryopreserved in liquid nitrogen vapor phase. Taken from the germline V gene (reference sequence), the CDR1 and CDR2 loops are MNHNY and SVGAGI. Reading from cysteine to phenylalanine, the CDR3 counts 16 amino acids. Only the CDR3 DNA stays, 48 bases, in frame from base 1. From V the trimming removes 5 bases and from J it removes 7 bases, while the gene matches leave 11 bases of the junction unaccounted for.

The record originates from a study of shared clonotypes between healthy human individuals (dated by TCRdb to about 2020). Study-level background: The cohort included a few men and a couple of women between 18 and 49 years of age. To estimate repertoire size and how much clonotypes are shared between individuals, the study performed deep sequencing of blood TCR repertoires from five healthy adults. Leukapheresis yielded between about 0.85 and 10 billion PBMCs per donor. Different laboratories and diverse techniques were used to prepare libraries and sequence TCR repertoires, to increase sequencing depth and limit assay-specific biases.

Study-level results and caveats: Because the study included a small number of donors, the genetic and exposure-history diversity represented was limited. Based on pairwise subsampling, the degree of clonotype sharing among donors was expected to be affected by sequencing depth. Only blood was sampled, and tissue TCR repertoires likely differ from those in blood.

Using the deep immunoSEQ assay, TCR CDR3 regions were amplified from genomic DNA by multiplex PCR. Genomic DNA extracted from each cell subset was distributed evenly over all wells of several immunoSEQ 96-well plates, and each plate served as one replicate. Each replicate PCR for unsorted PBMC received about 0.3 ug genomic DNA, equal to approximately 30,000 T cell genomes. Ten immunoSEQ deep assay plates were used to sequence unsorted PBMC genomic DNA. Purified libraries were measured with a Qubit 3.0 fluorometer, size-checked on a Bioanalyzer 2100, and measured again with the KAPA Library Quantification kit. Each immunoSEQ 96-well plate was sequenced on its own single-read 150-cycle Illumina NextSeq 550 flow cell. The authors' analysis ran thus. Because the immunoSEQ output held only junctional sequences and lacked quality scores, the filtering could not match the filtering applied to full-length reads. To assign V/J genes and CDR3, sequences were annotated using PyIR, a Python wrapper for IgBLAST v1.9, with IMGT germline references. Any read was removed if the V/J assignment was weak (E-value above 1e-6), the CDR3 was missing, or the read contained stop codons, out-of-frame junctions, or ambiguous translated residues. V3J clonotypes were defined as sequences sharing an identical inferred V gene, J gene, and CDR3 amino acid sequence. The percentage overlap between two repertoires was calculated by dividing the number of shared unique clonotypes by the size of the smaller repertoire. Three approaches were used to assess repertoire richness: RTK rarefaction, the Chao1 estimator, and Recon v2.1 estimates of unobserved clonotypes. The source is immuneACCESS, and TCRdb retained only in-frame sequences with V and J called. Part of the clones is not carried over; for the studies checked, unresolved V genes explain less than half of this, and the remainder is unexplained. V, J and clone size derive from that table, while D and trimming were established from the DNA sequence. The sample contains 400,000 to 500,000 clones, 76% of them found a single time. The top ten clones comprise around 13% of the sample.

This TCR came from a woman in her thirties or forties in good health. Some clones in this sample may be carry-over from other donors' samples. Recombination joined TRBV6-6 with TRBJ2-1; 10 nucleotides in the junction match TRBD2. The sample consisted of PBMCs. This receptor has the CDR3 CASSLPAGGPSNEQFF. The bases read TGTGCCAGCAGTCTTCCAGCGGGAGGGCCCAGTAATGAGCAGTTCTTC.